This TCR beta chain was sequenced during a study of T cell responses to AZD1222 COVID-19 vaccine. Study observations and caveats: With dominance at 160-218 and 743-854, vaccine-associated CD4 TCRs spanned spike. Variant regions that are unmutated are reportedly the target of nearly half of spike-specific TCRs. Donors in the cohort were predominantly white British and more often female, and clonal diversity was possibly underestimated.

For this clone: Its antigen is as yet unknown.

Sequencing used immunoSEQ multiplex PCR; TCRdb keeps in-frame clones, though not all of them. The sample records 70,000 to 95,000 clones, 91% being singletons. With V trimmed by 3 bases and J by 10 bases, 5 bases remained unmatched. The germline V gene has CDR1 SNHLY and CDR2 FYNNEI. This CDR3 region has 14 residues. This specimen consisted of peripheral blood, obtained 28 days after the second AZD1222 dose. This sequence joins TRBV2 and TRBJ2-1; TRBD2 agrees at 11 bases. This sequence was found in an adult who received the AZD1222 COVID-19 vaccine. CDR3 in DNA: TGTGCCAGCAGTGATAGCGGGAGGGCCCGGGAGCAGTTCTTC. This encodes CASSDSGRAREQFF.